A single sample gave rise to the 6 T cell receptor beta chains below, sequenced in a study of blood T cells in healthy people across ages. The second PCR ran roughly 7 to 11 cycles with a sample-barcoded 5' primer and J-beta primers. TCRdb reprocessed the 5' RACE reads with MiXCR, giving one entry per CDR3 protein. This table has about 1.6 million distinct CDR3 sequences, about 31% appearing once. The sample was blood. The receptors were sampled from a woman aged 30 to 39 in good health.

The CDR3 here is CASSSESRELFF. CDR3 nucleotide sequence: TGCGCCAGCAGCTCGGAGAGCCGGGAGCTGTTTTTT. The V gene is TRBV5-1, the J gene TRBJ2-2; D is ambiguous. This CDR3 contains 12 residues. V was clipped by 3 bases and J by 9 bases, with 9 bases between them. Germline CDR1 and CDR2: SGHRS and YFSETQ.

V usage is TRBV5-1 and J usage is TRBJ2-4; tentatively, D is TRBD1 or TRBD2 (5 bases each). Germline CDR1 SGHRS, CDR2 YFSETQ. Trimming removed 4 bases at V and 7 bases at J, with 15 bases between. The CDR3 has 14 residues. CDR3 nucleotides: TGCGCCAGCAGCCTGAGGTTAGGGGAGAACATTCAGTACTTC. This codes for CASSLRLGENIQYF.

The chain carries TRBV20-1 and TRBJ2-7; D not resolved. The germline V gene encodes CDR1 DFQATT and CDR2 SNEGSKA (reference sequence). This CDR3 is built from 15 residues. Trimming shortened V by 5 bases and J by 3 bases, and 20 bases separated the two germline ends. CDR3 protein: CSARTDGMGGYEQYF. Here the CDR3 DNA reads TGCAGTGCTCGTACCGATGGGATGGGTGGCTACGAGCAGTACTTC.

The CDR3, as DNA: TGTGCCACCAGTGACCACAAGATCCTAGGCACAGATACGCAGTATTTT. This encodes CATSDHKILGTDTQYF. J is TRBJ2-3 and V is TRBV24-1; D is unresolved. CDR3 length equals 16 residues. From germline, CDR1 is KGHDR and CDR2 SFDVKD. Trimming removed 4 bases from V and 1 base from J, with 14 bases in between.

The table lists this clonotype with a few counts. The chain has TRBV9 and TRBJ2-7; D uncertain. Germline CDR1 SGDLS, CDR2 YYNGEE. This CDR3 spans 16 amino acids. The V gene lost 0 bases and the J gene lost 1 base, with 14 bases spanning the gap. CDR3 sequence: CASSVGAARGSYEQYF. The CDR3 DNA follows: TGTGCCAGCAGCGTAGGTGCCGCAAGAGGATCCTACGAGCAGTACTTC.

The CDR3 region has the DNA TGTGCCAGCAGCTTTAATAGCGGGGGGCCTAACACCGGGGAGCTGTTTTTT. Translated, it gives CASSFNSGGPNTGELFF. The chain carries TRBV7-3 and TRBJ2-2; 10 bases map to TRBD2. Trimming at V came to 3 bases and at J to 2 bases, leaving 6 bases not matched to a gene. The CDR3 covers 17 residues. Germline CDR1 is SGHTA and CDR2 is FQGTGA.